The TCR beta chain under discussion was sequenced for a study of Ad26.COV2.S vaccination and SARS-CoV-2 variants. Treatment specified: about 20 received Ad26.COV2.S at low or high dose, single or two shots; several received placebo; per-sample allocation not given. Sample collection was performed on day 63 after the first vaccine or placebo injection. Clones were read by immunoSEQ multiplex PCR, and TCRdb kept only the in-frame ones, dropping some. The sample includes 300,000 to 400,000 clones, more than 75% of them seen just once. Germline-derived CDR1 and CDR2 are LNHDA and SQIVND (reference sequence). The CDR3 totals 13 residues. V shed 3 bases, J shed 7 bases, and the junction held 5 bases outside the gene matches.

The chain carries TRBV19 and TRBJ2-7, with 8 bases aligning to TRBD2. Sequenced material: peripheral blood, taken in a trial of Ad26.COV2.S vaccine versus placebo. This TCR came from a person between 18 and 60 years old who received the Ad26.COV2.S COVID-19 vaccine or a placebo. The CDR3 nucleotides read TGTGCCAGTAGTATGGGTCAGCGGGGGGAGCAGTACTTC. Translating gives CASSMGQRGEQYF.